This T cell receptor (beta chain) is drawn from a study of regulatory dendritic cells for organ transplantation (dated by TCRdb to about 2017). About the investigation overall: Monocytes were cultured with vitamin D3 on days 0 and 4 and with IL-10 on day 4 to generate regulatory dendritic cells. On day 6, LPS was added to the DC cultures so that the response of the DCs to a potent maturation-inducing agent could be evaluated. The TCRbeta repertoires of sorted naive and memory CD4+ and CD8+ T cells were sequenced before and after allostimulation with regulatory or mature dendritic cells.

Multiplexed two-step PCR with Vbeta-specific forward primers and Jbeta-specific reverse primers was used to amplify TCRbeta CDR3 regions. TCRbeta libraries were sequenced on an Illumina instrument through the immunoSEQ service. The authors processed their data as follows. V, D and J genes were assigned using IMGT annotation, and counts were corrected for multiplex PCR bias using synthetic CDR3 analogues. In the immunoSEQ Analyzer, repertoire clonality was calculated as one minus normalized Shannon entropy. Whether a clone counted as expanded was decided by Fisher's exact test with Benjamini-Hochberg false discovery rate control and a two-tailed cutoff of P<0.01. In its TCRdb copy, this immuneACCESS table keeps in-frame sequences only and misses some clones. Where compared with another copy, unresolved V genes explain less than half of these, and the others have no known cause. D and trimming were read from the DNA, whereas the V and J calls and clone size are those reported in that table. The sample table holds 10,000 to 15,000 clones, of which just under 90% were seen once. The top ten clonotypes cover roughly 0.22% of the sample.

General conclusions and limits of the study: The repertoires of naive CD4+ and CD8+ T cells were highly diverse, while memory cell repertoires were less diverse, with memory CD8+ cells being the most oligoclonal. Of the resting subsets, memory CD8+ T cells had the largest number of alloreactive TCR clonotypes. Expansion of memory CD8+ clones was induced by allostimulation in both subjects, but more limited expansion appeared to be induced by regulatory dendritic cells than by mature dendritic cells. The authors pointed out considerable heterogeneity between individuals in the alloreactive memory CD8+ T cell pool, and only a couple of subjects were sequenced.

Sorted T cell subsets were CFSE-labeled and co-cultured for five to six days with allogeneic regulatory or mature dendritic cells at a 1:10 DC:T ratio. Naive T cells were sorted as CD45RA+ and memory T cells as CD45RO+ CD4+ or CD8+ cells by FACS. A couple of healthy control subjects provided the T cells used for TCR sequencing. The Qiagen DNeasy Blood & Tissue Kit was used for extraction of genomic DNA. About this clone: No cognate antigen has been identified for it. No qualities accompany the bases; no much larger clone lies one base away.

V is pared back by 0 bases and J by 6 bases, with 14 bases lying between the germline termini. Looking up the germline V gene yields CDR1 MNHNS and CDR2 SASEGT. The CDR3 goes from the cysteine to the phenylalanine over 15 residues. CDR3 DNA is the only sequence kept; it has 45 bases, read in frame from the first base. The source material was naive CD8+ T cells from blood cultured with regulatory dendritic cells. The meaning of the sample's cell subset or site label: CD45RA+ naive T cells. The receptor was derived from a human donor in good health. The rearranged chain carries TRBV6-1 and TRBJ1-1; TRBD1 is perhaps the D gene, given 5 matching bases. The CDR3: CASSEALGRAAEAFF. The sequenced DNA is TGTGCCAGCAGTGAAGCGCTGGGCAGGGCAGCTGAAGCTTTCTTT.